The source of this TCR beta chain is a study of T cell repertoires in cytomegalovirus infection. Study at large: The authors used CMV epitopes that were HLA-C-restricted (recently identified) and HLA-B-restricted (well studied). Study-level findings and limits: HLA-C-restricted CMV-specific TCR beta clonotypes were dominant in the ex vivo response.

As concerns this clonotype: Its antigen remains unidentified.

TCRdb reanalysed the reads using MiXCR and keeps one entry per CDR3 protein. The sample has under 450,000 distinct CDR3 sequences, about 32% seen once. CDR1 is SGHTA and CDR2 is FQGNSA in the germline V gene. The CDR3 extends over 15 amino acids. Trimming removed 3 bases at V and 4 bases at J, with 15 bases between. The chain couples TRBV7-2 to TRBJ2-5; no clear D gene. The sample in question was cultured PBMCs, obtained from culture after CMV antigen stimulation. This sequence was found in a human donor in good health (CMV status not recorded). Some clones in this sample may be carry-over from other donors' samples. The CDR3 region has the DNA TGTGCCAGCAGCTTCCTTCAAAGTCCCGCAGAGACCCAGTACTTC. This sequence encodes CASSFLQSPAETQYF. The variable domain in full, with the rest retrieved from reference TRBV7-2 and TRBJ2-5, is GAGVSQSPSNKVTEKGKDVELRCDPISGHTALYWYRQSLGQGLEFLIYFQGNSAPDKSGLPSDRFSAERTGGSVSTLTIQRTQQEDSAVYLCASSFLQSPAETQYFGPGTRLLVL.